The source of this TCR beta chain is a study of CD8 T cells in ankylosing spondylitis. General study findings and limits: Disease-associated clones were reportedly significantly overrepresented in matched ankylosing spondylitis synovial fluid.

TCRdb reprocessed the 5' RACE reads with MiXCR, giving one entry per CDR3 protein. In the table there are approximately 90,000 distinct CDR3 sequences, roughly 8.7% of which are singletons. Notes on this clonotype: Its antigen is unknown.

V was shortened by 3 bases and J by 1 base, with 8 bases between the two germline ends. Germline assignment: CDR1 KGHSH and CDR2 LQKENI. The CDR3 spans 14 residues. The chain has TRBV18 and TRBJ2-3, with TRBD2 as a possible D gene (6 bases). Source material: blood, either unsorted or a sorted T cell fraction (not recorded which). This TCR derives from a male donor with ankylosing spondylitis or in good health (not recorded which). CDR3 loop: CASSPRERTDTQYF. The CDR3 DNA reads TGTGCCAGCTCACCTCGGGAGCGCACAGATACGCAGTATTTT.